This passage covers 9 T cell receptor beta chains from one sample sequenced in a study of blood T cell repertoires in COVID-19 (TCRdb year 2020). To prepare the library, the immunoSEQ multiplex PCR assay was applied. This immuneACCESS table, as held by TCRdb, lists in-frame sequences with V and J called but not all clones. Of the missing ones, under half trace to an unresolved V gene in checked studies; the others have no known cause. This sample is represented by hundreds of thousands of clones; about 88% of them were singletons. The ten most abundant clones make up roughly 3.1% of the sample. The source material was peripheral blood. The receptors come from a human donor in a cohort sampled during active COVID-19.

The CDR3 nucleotides read TGTGCCACCAGTGATTTCGGGCAGGGCGTCGAGACCCAGTACTTC. Its protein product is CATSDFGQGVETQYF. The chain recombines TRBV24-1 with TRBJ2-5, with D possibly matching TRBD1 (5 bases). With 1 base removed from V and 5 bases from J, the gap between germline ends came to 13 bases. This CDR3 is 15 amino acids long. Looked up from germline, CDR1 is KGHDR and CDR2 is SFDVKD.

The rearrangement joins TRBV3-1 (or the pseudogene TRBV3-2) to TRBJ1-1; no reliable D call. The CDR3 extends over 14 amino acids. Germline V gene sequence: CDR1 LGHDT, CDR2 YNNKEL (reference sequence). V was pared by 7 bases and J by 3 bases, with 15 bases between. CDR3 residues: CASTLGLYDTEAFF. The CDR3 region has the DNA TGTGCCAGCACCCTCGGTTTATATGACACTGAAGCTTTCTTT.

The chain has TRBV9 and TRBJ2-3; 10 bases are shared with TRBD1. CDR3 size: 19 residues. V lost 4 bases and J lost 0; bases outside the gene matches: 14. The germline gives CDR1 SGDLS, CDR2 YYNGEE. CDR3: CASSSTGGSGFFSTDTQYF. In DNA, the CDR3 is TGTGCCAGCAGCTCGACAGGGGGCTCGGGTTTCTTTAGCACAGATACGCAGTATTTT.

This clone has a single count. This rearrangement joins TRBV7-3 to TRBJ2-7; 7 bases line up with TRBD2. The V segment lost 6 bases and the J segment 3 bases; nucleotides outside the gene matches: 8. The CDR3 is made up of 14 amino acids. CDR1 is SGHTA, CDR2 FQGTGA, per germline. The CDR3 loop reads CASSPAGGGYEQYF. CDR3 coding DNA: TGTGCCAGCAGTCCGGCCGGCGGGGGCTACGAGCAGTACTTC.

The chain employs TRBV7-3 and TRBJ2-1; TRBD2 aligns across 9 bases. The trim removed 1 base at V and 4 bases at J, leaving 2 bases unmatched. Germline V gene sequence: CDR1 SGHTA, CDR2 FQGTGA. CDR3 length: 15 amino acids. CDR3 loop: CASSLRSGGYNEQFF. The CDR3 DNA is TGTGCCAGCAGCTTAAGGAGCGGGGGGTACAATGAGCAGTTCTTC.

The V and J genes are TRBV14 and TRBJ2-5; no clear D gene. The CDR3 sequence is 13 residues long. Trimming shortened V by 4 bases and J by 4 bases, and 10 bases separated the two germline ends. Germline assignment: CDR1 SGHDN and CDR2 FVKESK. CDR3 sequence reads: CASSRGQIETQYF. CDR3 in DNA: TGTGCCAGCAGCCGAGGTCAAATAGAGACCCAGTACTTC.

The table lists this clone with a few counts. J is TRBJ2-3 and V is TRBV4-1; 11 bases are a match to TRBD2. The germline gives CDR1 MGHRA, CDR2 YSYEKL. The CDR3 is made up of 19 amino acids. The V gene end was trimmed by 0 bases and the J gene end by 1 base; junction bases not matched to a gene: 9. CDR3 in amino acids: CASSQDARTSGGRTDTQYF. Written as DNA, the CDR3 is TGCGCCAGCAGCCAAGACGCGCGAACTAGCGGGGGACGCACAGATACGCAGTATTTT.

The CDR3 spells CASSQGLLRTGLLEKLFF. The DNA for the CDR3 is TGCGCCAGCAGCCAGGGTCTACTAAGAACAGGGCTTTTAGAAAAACTGTTTTTT. The rearrangement uses TRBV4-1 and TRBJ1-4, with TRBD1 as a possible D gene (6 bases). V lost 3 bases and J 8 bases, leaving 25 bases between the germline ends. The CDR3 contains 18 residues. In germline, CDR1 is MGHRA, CDR2 YSYEKL.

Regarding this clone: Other DNA sequences in the sample encode the same CDR3. The CDR3, as DNA: TGTGCCAGCTCACCAAGGACAGCTCTCTCCTACGAGCAGTACTTC. Its translation: CASSPRTALSYEQYF. The rearrangement joins TRBV18 to TRBJ2-7; tentatively, D is TRBD1 (6 bases). The germline gives CDR1 KGHSH, CDR2 LQKENI. The CDR3 loop spans 15 amino acids. V gave up 2 bases and J gave up 0 bases, with 11 bases separating them. Full variable domain (missing parts from reference TRBV18 and TRBJ2-7): NAGVMQNPRHLVRRRGQEARLRCSPMKGHSHVYWYRQLPEEGLKFMVYLQKENIIDESGMPKERFSAEFPKEGPSILRIQQVVRGDSAAYFCASSPRTALSYEQYFGPGTRLTVT.